This passage covers 31 T cell receptor beta chains from one sample sequenced in a study of control samples from healthy donors and cancer patients. Clones were sequenced by immunoSEQ multiplex PCR, and TCRdb holds only the in-frame ones, with some missing. The table lists roughly 120,000 clones, approximately 90% of them singletons. Sequencing was carried out using blood. Every receptor here comes from a woman aged 70-85 years in good health.

The chain joins TRBV6-6 to TRBJ1-2, with a possible D match to TRBD1 (5 bases). Germline V CDR1 and CDR2: MNHNY, SVGAGI (reference sequence). The CDR3 has 15 residues. The V end was cut by 3 bases, the J end by 2 bases, with 13 bases between. CDR3 loop: CASSYSDGANYGYTF. Here the CDR3 DNA reads TGTGCCAGCAGTTATTCCGACGGGGCGAACTATGGCTACACCTTC.

This chain connects TRBV10-3 to TRBJ2-7, with D unresolved. V was shortened by 4 bases and J by 2 bases, with 15 bases between the two germline ends. Germline CDR1 ENHRY, CDR2 SYGVKD. The CDR3 covers 15 residues. The CDR3 region is CAISVSSRGPYEQYF. In DNA form, the CDR3 reads TGTGCCATCAGTGTCAGCTCACGCGGACCCTACGAGCAGTACTTC.

CDR3 sequence reads: CASTRPVGSGNTIYF. CDR3 DNA sequence: TGTGCCAGTACCCGACCCGTGGGTTCCGGAAACACCATATATTTT. The chain is built from TRBV19 and TRBJ1-3, with D unclear. CDR1 LNHDA and CDR2 SQIVND come from the germline V gene (reference sequence). This CDR3 spans 15 amino acids. V lost 7 bases and J 4 bases, leaving 17 bases between the germline ends.

This clone was observed a single time. The chain uses TRBV2 and TRBJ2-5, with TRBD1 identical over 10 bases. V shed 5 bases, J shed 4 bases, and the junction held 7 bases outside the gene matches. The CDR3 consists of 15 residues. Germline assignment: CDR1 SNHLY and CDR2 FYNNEI. The CDR3: CASSKRTGGGETQYF. The CDR3 DNA reads TGTGCCAGCAGTAAGAGGACAGGGGGAGGAGAGACCCAGTACTTC.

The chain uses TRBV28 and TRBJ2-7; TRBD1 agrees at 7 bases. V lost 6 bases and J lost 3; bases outside the gene matches: 8. The germline V gene encodes CDR1 MDHEN and CDR2 SYDVKM. The CDR3 is 14 amino acids. This chain's CDR3 is CASRLTGSSYEQYF. As DNA, the CDR3 is TGTGCCAGCAGACTGACAGGGTCGAGCTACGAGCAGTACTTC.

CDR3 in DNA: TGTGCCAGCAGTTGGATTTACTCTGGAAACACCATATATTTT. Translating it yields CASSWIYSGNTIYF. V and J are TRBV2 and TRBJ1-3; D call uncertain. Trimming pared 5 bases from V and 0 bases from J, leaving 8 bases between. CDR1 SNHLY and CDR2 FYNNEI come from the germline V gene. This CDR3 is built from 14 residues.

The chain combines TRBV4-2 with TRBJ1-2; the D is unclear. This CDR3 comprises 14 residues. Trimming pared 0 bases from V and 4 bases from J, leaving 9 bases between. Germline values: CDR1 LGHNA, CDR2 YNFKEQ. The CDR3: CASSQELDGYGYTF. Written as DNA, the CDR3 is TGTGCCAGCAGCCAAGAACTAGACGGCTATGGCTACACCTTC.

This chain uses TRBV3-1 (or the pseudogene TRBV3-2) with TRBJ1-5; 9 bases line up with TRBD1. This CDR3 contains 17 residues. Germline loops: CDR1 LGHDT, CDR2 YNNKEL (reference sequence). The V and J ends lost 3 bases and 6 bases, in that order; junction bases with no gene match: 12. CDR3 residues: CASSHSQGASGSQPQHF. The CDR3 DNA sequence: TGTGCCAGCAGCCATTCACAGGGGGCCTCGGGTAGTCAGCCCCAGCATTTT.

The chain joins TRBV2 to TRBJ1-4; D is unresolved. Germline V gene sequence: CDR1 SNHLY, CDR2 FYNNEI. Trimming left V 6 bases short and J 8 bases short, with 22 bases between. The CDR3 is 16 residues long. The CDR3 DNA is TGTGCCAGCAGAGCGCGGGTGGGTTGGGCCAACGAAAAACTGTTTTTT. Residues: CASRARVGWANEKLFF.

The chain recombines TRBV7-9 with TRBJ2-7, with D perhaps matching TRBD2 (6 bases). Germline CDR1 SEHNR, CDR2 FQNEAQ (reference sequence). V lost 8 bases and J 7 bases, leaving 18 bases between the germline ends. The CDR3 loop spans 13 amino acids. CDR3 protein: CASSLGEVGEQYF. The DNA of the CDR3 is TGTGCCAGCTCTCTCGGGGAGGTTGGGGAGCAGTACTTC.

The chain carries TRBV7-9 and TRBJ1-2; 7 bases are a match to TRBD1. With 5 bases clipped from V and 8 bases from J, the junction kept 11 bases outside the gene matches. CDR1 and CDR2 from the germline V gene are SEHNR and FQNEAQ (reference sequence). The CDR3 runs to 14 residues. CDR3 sequence (DNA): TGTGCCAGCAGCACCACAGGGGAATGGGAGGGCTACACCTTC. Encoded protein: CASSTTGEWEGYTF.

V usage is TRBV5-1 and J usage is TRBJ1-1, with D tentatively TRBD1 (6 bases). The CDR3 runs 17 residues. Germline V gene lookup returns CDR1 SGHRS and CDR2 YFSETQ. V lost 3 bases and J 0 bases, leaving 18 bases between the germline ends. The CDR3: CASSWGREGGVNTEAFF. The CDR3 DNA is TGCGCCAGCAGCTGGGGGCGGGAGGGGGGGGTGAACACTGAAGCTTTCTTT.

As to this clone: Other DNA sequences in the same sample also yield this CDR3. The CDR3 here is CASSSLAGGPETQYF. CDR3 DNA sequence: TGCGCCAGCAGTTCACTAGCGGGGGGGCCAGAGACCCAGTACTTC. The rearrangement uses TRBV5-1 and TRBJ2-5; 13 nucleotides agree with TRBD2. This CDR3 is 15 amino acids long. The V and J ends lost 5 bases and 4 bases, in that order; junction bases with no gene match: 5. Germline assignment: CDR1 SGHRS and CDR2 YFSETQ.

This rearrangement joins TRBV23-1 to TRBJ2-7; the D is unclear. TRBV23-1 is recorded as an ORF, its role being uncertain. The CDR3 has 16 amino acids. V lost 0 bases and J lost 2, with 14 bases in between. CDR3 DNA: TGCGCCAGCAGTCAATCCCCGACACCCCCTGCCTACGAGCAGTACTTC. Translating it yields CASSQSPTPPAYEQYF.

The gene calls are TRBV3-1 (or the pseudogene TRBV3-2) and TRBJ1-3; 9 nucleotides agree with TRBD1. CDR1 and CDR2 from the germline V gene are LGHDT and YNNKEL (reference sequence). The length of the CDR3 is 15 residues. Unmatched junction bases numbered 4, after V lost 4 bases and J lost 3 bases. The CDR3 sequence is CASSRGQGGGNTIYF. In nucleotides, the CDR3 is TGTGCCAGCAGCCGGGGACAGGGCGGTGGAAACACCATATATTTT.

The chain couples TRBV9 to TRBJ1-2, with a tentative D call TRBD1 (6 bases). Germline V gives CDR1 SGDLS, CDR2 YYNGEE. The CDR3 has 15 amino acids. V lost 0 bases and J lost 7, with 16 bases in between. The DNA for the CDR3 is TGTGCCAGCAGCGTAGATCTAGGGTCAGGGGTTGGCTACACCTTC. Its protein is CASSVDLGSGVGYTF.

The J gene is TRBJ2-5, the V gene TRBV9; D is possibly TRBD2 (7 bases). The CDR3 covers 16 residues. The ends were cut back, 0 bases at V and 5 bases at J, with 17 bases in the middle. The germline V gene has CDR1 SGDLS and CDR2 YYNGEE. The CDR3 loop is CASSVGGGGGPETQYF. In DNA form, the CDR3 reads TGTGCCAGCAGCGTAGGAGGCGGGGGCGGTCCGGAGACCCAGTACTTC.

V and J are TRBV19 and TRBJ1-5; 11 positions agree with TRBD1. Per the germline V gene, CDR1 is LNHDA and CDR2 is SQIVND (reference sequence). This CDR3 is 20 amino acids long. Trimming at V came to 5 bases and at J to 2 bases, leaving 17 bases not matched to a gene. The CDR3 is CASSASARTGGGRGNQPQHF. CDR3 in DNA: TGTGCCAGTAGTGCGAGCGCCCGGACAGGGGGCGGACGGGGCAATCAGCCCCAGCATTTT.

The CDR3: CASSQVWGGSTDTQYF. DNA of the CDR3: TGTGCCAGCAGCCAAGTTTGGGGGGGTAGCACAGATACGCAGTATTTT. The chain uses TRBV4-2 and TRBJ2-3, with 7 bases lining up with TRBD2. The CDR3 has 16 residues. The V gene end was trimmed by 1 base and the J gene end by 0 bases; junction bases not matched to a gene: 4. Germline V gene sequence: CDR1 LGHNA, CDR2 YNFKEQ.

Comments on this clone: In the same sample, other DNA sequences code for this CDR3. The rearrangement joins TRBV12-3 or TRBV12-4 to TRBJ1-2; no reliable D call. The CDR3 is 11 amino acids. Trimming took off 1 base at V and 5 bases at J, with 2 bases between the two ends. The CDR3 DNA follows: TGTGCCAGCAGTTTAGGGTATGGCTACACCTTC. As protein: CASSLGYGYTF.

V gene TRBV19 combines with J gene TRBJ2-1; 9 bases align to TRBD2. Per the germline V gene, CDR1 is LNHDA and CDR2 is SQIVND (reference sequence). The V gene end was trimmed by 4 bases and the J gene end by 7 bases; junction bases not matched to a gene: 8. The CDR3 length is 15 residues. As DNA, the CDR3 is TGTGCCAGTAGTACAACCGGGACTAGCTTGAATGAGCAGTTCTTC. Translation: CASSTTGTSLNEQFF.

The table lists this clone with a few counts. The rearrangement joins TRBV6-1 to TRBJ1-4, with unresolved D. Germline CDR1 reads MNHNS; CDR2 reads SASEGT. The CDR3 has 16 residues. V was cut by 3 bases and J by 6 bases, with 17 bases left in between. CDR3 nucleotide sequence: TGTGCCAGCAGTGAGTCCAAGAGGCAGCTCTATGAAAAACTGTTTTTT. Protein: CASSESKRQLYEKLFF.

This chain joins TRBV6-1 and TRBJ1-6, with D unclear. The V gene lost 3 bases and the J gene lost 10 bases, with 16 bases spanning the gap. From germline, CDR1 is MNHNS and CDR2 SASEGT. There are 15 residues in the CDR3. The CDR3 DNA sequence: TGTGCCAGCAGTGACATTGATCGTGGGGAATCACCCCTCCACTTT. Amino acid sequence: CASSDIDRGESPLHF.

Concerning this clone: The junction shows a germline mismatch at one end, possibly a read error. Other nucleotide sequences in the sample specify the same CDR3. The chain is built from TRBV6-2 or TRBV6-3 and TRBJ2-1; TRBD2 aligns across 9 bases. From germline, CDR1 is MNHEY and CDR2 SVGEGT. CDR3 length: 15 residues. The CDR3 nucleotides read TGTGCCAGCAGTCGCCCGGGACTAGCTGGGAATGAACAGTTCTTC. Its protein product is CASSRPGLAGNEQFF.

This clone appeared a single time. The chain recombines TRBV5-4 with TRBJ2-3; maybe TRBD1 (5 bases). The CDR3 has 17 amino acids. CDR1 and CDR2 from the germline V gene are SGHNT and YYREEE (reference sequence). The V end was cut by 4 bases, the J end by 0 bases, with 18 bases between. The CDR3 DNA is TGTGCCAGCAGCCCCCCCGATGTGCAGGGTAGCACAGATACGCAGTATTTT. It specifies CASSPPDVQGSTDTQYF.

This chain joins TRBV11-2 and TRBJ2-7; 9 bases line up with TRBD1. The J segment lost 4 bases and the V segment lost 5 bases, leaving 9 bases of the junction unmatched. Germline V gene lookup returns CDR1 SGHAT and CDR2 FQNNGV. The CDR3 loop spans 15 amino acids. The CDR3 loop reads CASSTAPGQGYEQYF. The CDR3 nucleotides read TGTGCCAGCAGCACAGCCCCGGGACAGGGATACGAGCAGTACTTC.

This clone has only one observation. The chain employs TRBV7-9 and TRBJ1-3; D not certain. Germline lookup yields CDR1 SEHNR and CDR2 FQNEAQ (reference sequence). This CDR3 has 14 amino acids. V lost 1 base and J lost 4, with 8 bases in between. The CDR3 DNA reads as TGTGCCAGCAGCTTAGGGTCAGGAGGAAACACCATATATTTT. Amino acid sequence: CASSLGSGGNTIYF. The variable domain in full, with the rest retrieved from reference TRBV7-9 and TRBJ1-3, is DTGVSQNPRHKITKRGQNVTFRCDPISEHNRLYWYRQTLGQGPEFLTYFQNEAQLEKSRLLSDRFSAERPKGSFSTLEIQRTEQGDSAMYLCASSLGSGGNTIYFGEGSWLTVV.

The genes are TRBV29-1 and TRBJ2-5, with 8 nucleotides matching TRBD2. The V and J ends lost 7 bases and 1 base, in that order; junction bases with no gene match: 8. Germline CDR1 and CDR2: SQVTM and ANQGSEA. The CDR3 contains 14 residues. The CDR3 here is CSARGGRPQETQYF. For the CDR3, the DNA is TGCAGCGCTCGGGGGGGGCGGCCCCAAGAGACCCAGTACTTC.

The chain employs TRBV10-3 and TRBJ1-1; possibly TRBD1 for D (5 bases). This CDR3 comprises 12 residues. In germline, CDR1 is ENHRY, CDR2 SYGVKD. Trimming removed 5 bases at V and 4 bases at J, with 8 bases between. The CDR3 is CAISSGGTEAFF. CDR3 coding DNA: TGTGCCATCAGTTCGGGGGGCACTGAAGCTTTCTTT.

This clone turned up a few times. The genes are TRBV27 and TRBJ1-5; the D gene is possibly TRBD1 (6 bases). The CDR3 runs to 15 residues. CDR1 MNHEY and CDR2 SMNVEV come from the germline V gene (reference sequence). The V and J ends lost 8 bases and 6 bases respectively, with 20 bases between them. The CDR3 sequence is CASLSLAGVAQPQHF. The CDR3 DNA sequence: TGTGCCAGCCTGTCTTTGGCAGGGGTGGCTCAGCCCCAGCATTTT.

The chain has TRBV29-1 and TRBJ2-3; TRBD2 agrees at 13 bases. J lost 1 base, V lost 6 bases, and 4 bases had no gene match. CDR1 is SQVTM and CDR2 is ANQGSEA in the germline V gene. The CDR3 is 15 residues long. The CDR3 sequence: CSVAGTSGGTDTQYF. CDR3 sequence (DNA): TGCAGCGTGGCCGGGACTAGCGGGGGCACAGATACGCAGTATTTT.